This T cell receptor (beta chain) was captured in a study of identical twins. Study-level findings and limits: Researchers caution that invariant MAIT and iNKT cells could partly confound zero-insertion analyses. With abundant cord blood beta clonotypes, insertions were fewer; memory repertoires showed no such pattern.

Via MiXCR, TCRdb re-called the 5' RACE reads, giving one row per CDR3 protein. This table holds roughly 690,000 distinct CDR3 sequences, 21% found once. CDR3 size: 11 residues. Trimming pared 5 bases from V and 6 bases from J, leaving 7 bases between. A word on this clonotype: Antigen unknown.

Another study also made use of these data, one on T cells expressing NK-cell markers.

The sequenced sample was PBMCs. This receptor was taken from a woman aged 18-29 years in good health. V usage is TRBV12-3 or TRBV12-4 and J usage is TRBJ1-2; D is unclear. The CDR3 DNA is TGTGCCAGCAGTAAGGGTCATGGCTACACCTTC. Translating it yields CASSKGHGYTF.